A selection of T cell receptor beta chains follows, all from one sample in a study of blood T cells in healthy people across ages. TCRdb recomputed calls from the 5' RACE reads with MiXCR, one row per CDR3 protein. The profile shows hundreds of thousands of distinct CDR3 sequences, just under 25% of them singletons. These data are also associated with another study on T cells of mothers and their children.

The sequencing sample was made of blood. These receptors were collected from a boy aged 10-17 years in good health. The conserved cysteine and the conserved F or W are not part of the CDR3 here. Each record gives: V gene, J gene, CDR3 protein.

V gene: TRBV20-1
J gene: TRBJ2-1
CDR3 protein: SARGWTMDYNEQF

V gene: TRBV4-2
J gene: -
CDR3 protein: ASSRDGTGEQY

V gene: TRBV27
J gene: TRBJ2-6
CDR3 protein: ASSPPSTGANVLT

V gene: TRBV7-2
J gene: TRBJ2-5
CDR3 protein: ASIAGGLQETQY

V gene: TRBV12-3/TRBV12-4
J gene: TRBJ1-1
CDR3 protein: ASSMSTEAF

V gene: TRBV5-1
J gene: TRBJ2-6
CDR3 protein: ASSLERQVSGANVLT

V gene: TRBV28
J gene: TRBJ2-1
CDR3 protein: ACGDDGHEQF

V gene: TRBV15
J gene: -
CDR3 protein: ATSRRGQEVYEQY

V gene: TRBV14
J gene: TRBJ1-1
CDR3 protein: ASSAYRGNTEAF

V gene: TRBV5-1
J gene: TRBJ2-5
CDR3 protein: ASSSLGLQETQY

V gene: TRBV12-5
J gene: TRBJ2-3
CDR3 protein: ASGYLGGGDTQY

V gene: TRBV4-1
J gene: -
CDR3 protein: ASSQEGSIGEGGEQY

V gene: TRBV29-1
J gene: TRBJ2-4
CDR3 protein: SVVGMGANIQY

V gene: TRBV4-3
J gene: TRBJ1-2
CDR3 protein: ASSQDNPYNYGYT

V gene: TRBV19
J gene: -
CDR3 protein: ASSITGGYEQY

V gene: TRBV5-6
J gene: TRBJ1-5
CDR3 protein: ASPYRDGNQPQH

V gene: TRBV7-9
J gene: TRBJ2-7
CDR3 protein: ASSLEPGGEQY

V gene: TRBV6-5
J gene: TRBJ2-5
CDR3 protein: ASSYFGTDLQETQY

V gene: TRBV7-2
J gene: TRBJ2-3
CDR3 protein: ASSPGTSGIADTQY

V gene: TRBV7-9
J gene: TRBJ1-6
CDR3 protein: ASSEWDIYNSPLH

V gene: TRBV5-6
J gene: TRBJ2-3
CDR3 protein: ASSLSGVGADTQY

V gene: TRBV29-1
J gene: TRBJ1-2
CDR3 protein: SVEGTSAYGYT

V gene: TRBV29-1
J gene: -
CDR3 protein: SVAIGNSYEQY

V gene: TRBV5-1
J gene: -
CDR3 protein: ASSPRAGLEYEQY

V gene: TRBV7-3
J gene: TRBJ2-3
CDR3 protein: ASSYAGVPSDTQY

V gene: TRBV14
J gene: TRBJ1-2
CDR3 protein: ASSQERTPNYGYT

V gene: TRBV6-6
J gene: TRBJ2-3
CDR3 protein: AIRPDYTDTQY

V gene: TRBV9
J gene: TRBJ2-5
CDR3 protein: ASSTSGLADWYQETQY

V gene: TRBV6-2/TRBV6-3
J gene: TRBJ2-2
CDR3 protein: ASKTSGGNTGELF